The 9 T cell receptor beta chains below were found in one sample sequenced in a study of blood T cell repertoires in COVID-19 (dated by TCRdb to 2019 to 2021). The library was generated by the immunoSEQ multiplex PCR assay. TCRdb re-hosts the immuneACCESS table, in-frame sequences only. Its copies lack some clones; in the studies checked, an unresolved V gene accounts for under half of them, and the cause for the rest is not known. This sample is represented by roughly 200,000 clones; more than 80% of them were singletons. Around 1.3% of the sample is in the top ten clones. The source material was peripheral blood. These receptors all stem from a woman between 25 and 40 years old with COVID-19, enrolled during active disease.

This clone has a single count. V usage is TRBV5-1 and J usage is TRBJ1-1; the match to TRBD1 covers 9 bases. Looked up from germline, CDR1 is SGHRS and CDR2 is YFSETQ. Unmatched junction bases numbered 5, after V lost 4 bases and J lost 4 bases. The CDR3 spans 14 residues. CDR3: CASSRGQGSTEAFF. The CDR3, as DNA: TGCGCCAGCAGCCGTGGACAGGGGAGCACTGAAGCTTTCTTT.

CDR3: CSVEVRPSGTPGGAGELFF. The CDR3 DNA reads TGCAGCGTTGAAGTTAGGCCATCCGGGACCCCCGGAGGGGCCGGGGAGCTGTTTTTT. The V and J genes are TRBV29-1 and TRBJ2-2; tentatively, D is TRBD2 (6 bases). Germline CDR1 reads SQVTM; CDR2 reads ANQGSEA. Deletions cut 1 base from V and 6 bases from J, with 27 bases between. The CDR3 covers 19 residues.

The DNA of the CDR3 is TGTGCCATCAGTGAGTCCAGCTCTGGAAACACCATATATTTT. This codes for CAISESSSGNTIYF. This rearrangement joins TRBV10-3 to TRBJ1-3; D is uncertain. Germline values: CDR1 ENHRY, CDR2 SYGVKD. This CDR3 comprises 14 residues. Trimming pared 0 bases from V and 0 bases from J, leaving 3 bases between.

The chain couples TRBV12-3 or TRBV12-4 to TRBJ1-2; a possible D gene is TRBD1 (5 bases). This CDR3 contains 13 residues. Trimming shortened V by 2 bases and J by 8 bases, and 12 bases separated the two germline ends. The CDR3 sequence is CASSLQGYRGYTF. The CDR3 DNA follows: TGTGCCAGCAGTTTACAGGGATATAGAGGCTACACCTTC.

The CDR3 DNA is TGTGCCAGCTCACCAAGGGGCCGGTCGCCCTCTGGGGCCAACGTCCTGACTTTC. Encoded protein: CASSPRGRSPSGANVLTF. The J gene is TRBJ2-6, the V gene TRBV18; possibly TRBD1 for D (5 bases). The germline V and J ends were trimmed by 2 bases and 0 bases, with 14 bases remaining between them. Germline V gives CDR1 KGHSH, CDR2 LQKENI. The CDR3 runs 18 residues.

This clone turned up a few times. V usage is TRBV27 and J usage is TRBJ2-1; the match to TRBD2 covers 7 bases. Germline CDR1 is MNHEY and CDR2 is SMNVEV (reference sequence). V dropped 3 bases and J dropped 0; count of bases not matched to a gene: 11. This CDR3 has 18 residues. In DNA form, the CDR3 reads TGTGCCAGCAGTTTTTCACCCCTTGGCGGGGGCTCCTACAATGAGCAGTTCTTC. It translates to CASSFSPLGGGSYNEQFF.

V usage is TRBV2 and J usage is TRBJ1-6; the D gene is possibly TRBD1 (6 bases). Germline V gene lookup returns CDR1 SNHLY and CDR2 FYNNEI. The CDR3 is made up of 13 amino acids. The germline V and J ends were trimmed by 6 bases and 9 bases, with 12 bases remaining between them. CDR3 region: CASSTGQSSPLHF. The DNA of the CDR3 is TGTGCCAGCAGCACAGGGCAGAGTTCACCCCTCCACTTT.

The CDR3 DNA reads TGTGCCACCTTGTCCGGACAGGGAGGCCAGCCCCAGCATTTT. Amino acids: CATLSGQGGQPQHF. This chain links TRBV6-5 with TRBJ1-5; 8 bases fit TRBD1. Germline trimming cut 10 bases from V and 7 bases from J; bases unmatched to any gene: 12. CDR1 and CDR2 (germline): MNHEY, SVGAGI. The CDR3 spans 14 residues.

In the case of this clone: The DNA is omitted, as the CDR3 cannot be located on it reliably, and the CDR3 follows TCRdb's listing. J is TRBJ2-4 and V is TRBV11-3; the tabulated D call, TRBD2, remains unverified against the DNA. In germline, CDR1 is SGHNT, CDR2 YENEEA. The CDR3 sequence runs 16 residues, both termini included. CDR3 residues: CASSFLLERAKNIQYF.